Sequencing of this T cell receptor (beta chain) was carried out in a study of shared clonotypes between healthy human individuals. Study-wide findings and caveats: Sample collection involved blood only; tissue repertoires are likely different. A small donor pool kept down the genetic and exposure-history diversity that was represented.

The V segment lost 4 bases and the J segment 4 bases; nucleotides outside the gene matches: 9. Germline loops: CDR1 SGHKS, CDR2 YYEKEE (reference sequence). The CDR3 is 15 amino acids. Regarding this clone: Its antigen remains unknown.

Several immunoSEQ 96-well plates shared each subset's DNA, each plate a replicate. Only in-frame clones appear in the TCRdb table, and some are missing; sequencing was by immunoSEQ multiplex PCR. The data contain 2 million to 2.5 million clones, just under 95% of them seen just once; the ten biggest clones take up around 0.35%. Partitioning of CD4+ cells yielded a CD45RA+ naive subset and a CD45RA-negative memory subset. The sample consisted of naive CD4+ T cells from PBMCs. Specified subset: CD45RA+ positively selected. The chain has TRBV5-5 and TRBJ2-7; 9 nucleotides line up with TRBD1. The clonotype comes from a man in his late teens or twenties in good health. Some clones in this sample may be carry-over from other donors' samples. CDR3 nucleotide sequence: TGTGCCAGCAGCAAATTACAGGGGGCGGGTTACGAGCAGTACTTC. Its translation is CASSKLQGAGYEQYF.